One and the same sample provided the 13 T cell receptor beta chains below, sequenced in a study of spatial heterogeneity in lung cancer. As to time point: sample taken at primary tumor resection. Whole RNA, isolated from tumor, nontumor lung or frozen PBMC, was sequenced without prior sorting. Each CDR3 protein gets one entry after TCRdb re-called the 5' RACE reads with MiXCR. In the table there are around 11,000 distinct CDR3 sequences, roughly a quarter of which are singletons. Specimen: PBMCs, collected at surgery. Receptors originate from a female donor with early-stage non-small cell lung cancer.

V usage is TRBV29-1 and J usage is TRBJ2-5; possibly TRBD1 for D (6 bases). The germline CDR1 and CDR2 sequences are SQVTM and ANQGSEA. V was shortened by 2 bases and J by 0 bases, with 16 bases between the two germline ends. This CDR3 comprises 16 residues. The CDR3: CSVEHRDNWYQETQYF. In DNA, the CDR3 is TGCAGCGTTGAACACCGGGACAACTGGTACCAAGAGACCCAGTACTTC.

CDR3 nucleotides: TGTGCCAGCCTACCGATGGGAGCTTATGGCTACACCTTC. Its translation is CASLPMGAYGYTF. The chain is built from TRBV2 and TRBJ1-2; D gene unclear. V was cut by 8 bases and J by 5 bases, with 15 bases left in between. The length of the CDR3 is 13 residues. Per the germline V gene, CDR1 is SNHLY and CDR2 is FYNNEI.

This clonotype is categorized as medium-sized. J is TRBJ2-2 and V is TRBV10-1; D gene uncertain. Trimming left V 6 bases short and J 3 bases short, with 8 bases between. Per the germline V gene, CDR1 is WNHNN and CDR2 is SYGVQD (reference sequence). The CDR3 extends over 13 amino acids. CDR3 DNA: TGCGCCAGCAGCCCCGAGTACACCGGGGAGCTGTTTTTT. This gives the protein CASSPEYTGELFF.

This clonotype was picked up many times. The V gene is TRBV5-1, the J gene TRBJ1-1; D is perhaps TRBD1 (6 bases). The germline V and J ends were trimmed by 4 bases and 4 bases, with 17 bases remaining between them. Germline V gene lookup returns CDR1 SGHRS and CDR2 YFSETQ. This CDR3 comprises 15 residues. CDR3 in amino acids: CASSITGMSGTEAFF. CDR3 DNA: TGCGCCAGCAGCATTACAGGGATGAGTGGCACTGAAGCTTTCTTT.

CDR3 amino acids: CASSPGPTNTGELFF. The DNA of the CDR3 is TGTGCCAGCAGCCCTGGCCCCACGAACACCGGGGAGCTGTTTTTT. The chain combines TRBV7-3 with TRBJ2-2; D unclear. CDR3 size: 15 residues. Trimming stripped 5 bases from V and 0 bases from J, with 10 bases between. The germline CDR1 and CDR2 sequences are SGHTA and FQGTGA.

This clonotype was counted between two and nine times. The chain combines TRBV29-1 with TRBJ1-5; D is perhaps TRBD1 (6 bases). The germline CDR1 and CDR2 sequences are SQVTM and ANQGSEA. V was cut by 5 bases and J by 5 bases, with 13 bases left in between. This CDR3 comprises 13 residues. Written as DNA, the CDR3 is TGCAGCGTTAGCGGGGGCAACGATCAGCCCCAGCATTTT. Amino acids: CSVSGGNDQPQHF.

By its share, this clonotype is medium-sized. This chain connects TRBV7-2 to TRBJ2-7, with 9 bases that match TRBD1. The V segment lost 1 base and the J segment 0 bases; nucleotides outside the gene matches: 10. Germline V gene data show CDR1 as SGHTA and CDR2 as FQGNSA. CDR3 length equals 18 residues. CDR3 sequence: CASSLVTGTGTSSYEQYF. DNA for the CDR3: TGTGCCAGCAGCTTAGTAACCGGGACAGGGACCAGCTCCTACGAGCAGTACTTC.

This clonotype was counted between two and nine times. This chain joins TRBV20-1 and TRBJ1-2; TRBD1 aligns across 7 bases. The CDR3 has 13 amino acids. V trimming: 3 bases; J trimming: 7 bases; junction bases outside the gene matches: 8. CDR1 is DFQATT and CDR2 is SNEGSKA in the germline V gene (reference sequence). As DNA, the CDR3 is TGCAGTGCTAGTAACTGGGACAGTCCTGGCTACACCTTC. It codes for CSASNWDSPGYTF.

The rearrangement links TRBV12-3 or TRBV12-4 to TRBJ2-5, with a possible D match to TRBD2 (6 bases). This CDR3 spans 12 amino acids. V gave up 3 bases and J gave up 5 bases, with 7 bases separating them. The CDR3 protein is CASSFAGETQYF. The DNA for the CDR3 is TGTGCCAGCAGTTTTGCGGGGGAGACCCAGTACTTC.

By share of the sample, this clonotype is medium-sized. The CDR3, as DNA: TGCAGTGCTGGACGGGGGACTACGAACACTGAAGCTTTCTTT. Its protein is CSAGRGTTNTEAFF. The V and J genes are TRBV20-1 and TRBJ1-1; tentative D call: TRBD1 (5 bases). This CDR3 has 14 amino acids. V gave up 5 bases and J gave up 1 base, with 14 bases separating them. The germline V gene encodes CDR1 DFQATT and CDR2 SNEGSKA (reference sequence).

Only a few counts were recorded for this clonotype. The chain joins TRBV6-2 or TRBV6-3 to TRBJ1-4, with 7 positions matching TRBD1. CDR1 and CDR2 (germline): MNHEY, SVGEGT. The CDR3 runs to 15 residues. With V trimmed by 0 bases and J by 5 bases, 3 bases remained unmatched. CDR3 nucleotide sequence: TGTGCCAGCAGTTACTCGGGACAGTGGAATGAAAAACTGTTTTTT. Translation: CASSYSGQWNEKLFF.

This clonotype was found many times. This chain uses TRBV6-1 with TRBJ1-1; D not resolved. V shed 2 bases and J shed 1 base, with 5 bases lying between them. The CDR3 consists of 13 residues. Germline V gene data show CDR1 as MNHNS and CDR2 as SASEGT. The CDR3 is CASSERENTEAFF. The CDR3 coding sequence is TGTGCCAGCAGTGAACGGGAGAACACTGAAGCTTTCTTT.

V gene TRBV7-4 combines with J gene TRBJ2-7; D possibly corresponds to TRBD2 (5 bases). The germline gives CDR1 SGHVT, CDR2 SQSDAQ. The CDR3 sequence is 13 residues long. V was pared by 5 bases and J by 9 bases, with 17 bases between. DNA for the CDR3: TGTGCCAGCAGCGAGGGCGACATCAAAGGGCAGTACTTC. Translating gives CASSEGDIKGQYF.